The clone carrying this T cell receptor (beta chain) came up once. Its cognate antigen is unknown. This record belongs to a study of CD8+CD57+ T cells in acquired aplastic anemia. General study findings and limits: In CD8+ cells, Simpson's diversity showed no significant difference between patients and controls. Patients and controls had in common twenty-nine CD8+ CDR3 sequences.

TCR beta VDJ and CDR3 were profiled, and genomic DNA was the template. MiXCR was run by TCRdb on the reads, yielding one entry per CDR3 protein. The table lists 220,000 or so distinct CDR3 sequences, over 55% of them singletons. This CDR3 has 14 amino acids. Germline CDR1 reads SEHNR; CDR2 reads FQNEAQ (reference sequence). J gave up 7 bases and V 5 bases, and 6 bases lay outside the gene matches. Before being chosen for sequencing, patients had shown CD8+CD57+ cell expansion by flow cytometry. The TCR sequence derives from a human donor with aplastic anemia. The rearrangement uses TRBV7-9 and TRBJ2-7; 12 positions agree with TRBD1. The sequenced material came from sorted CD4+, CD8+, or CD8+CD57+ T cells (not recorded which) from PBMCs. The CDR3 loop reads CASSGWDRGREQYF. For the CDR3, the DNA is TGTGCCAGCAGCGGATGGGACAGGGGGCGGGAGCAGTACTTC. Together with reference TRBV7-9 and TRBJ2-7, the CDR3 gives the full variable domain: DTGVSQNPRHKITKRGQNVTFRCDPISEHNRLYWYRQTLGQGPEFLTYFQNEAQLEKSRLLSDRFSAERPKGSFSTLEIQRTEQGDSAMYLCASSGWDRGREQYFGPGTRLTVT.